This is a list of T cell receptor beta chains from one sample in a study of blood T cells in healthy people across ages. TCRdb called the 5' RACE reads again in MiXCR, with one record for every CDR3 protein. The top ten clones hold roughly 22% of a sample with about 720,000 distinct CDR3 sequences, about 24% of them seen once. Sequencing was done on a sample of blood. The source of these receptors is a man between 70 and 80 years old in good health. Each CDR3 is given with its conserved first and last residue. Fields, in order: clone size, V gene, D gene, J gene, CDR3 protein, CDR3 DNA. D genes are given only for firm matches. For some rows the clone size is stated as once, few or many, or as a class when expanded; others skip it.

.	TRBV20-1	.	TRBJ2-6	CSARDVGGSHSNVLTF	TGCAGTGCTAGAGATGTTGGGGGGTCACACAGTAACGTCCTGACTTTC
.	TRBV27	.	TRBJ1-4	CASTSQGSNEKLFF	TGTGCCAGCACCTCCCAGGGTTCTAATGAAAAACTGTTTTTT
.	TRBV29-1	.	TRBJ1-2	CSADGGHGYTF	TGCAGCGCCGACGGGGGCCATGGCTACACCTTC
.	TRBV7-9	.	TRBJ1-2	CASSLRTPDSDYGYTF	TGTGCCAGCAGCTTACGAACCCCGGACAGTGACTATGGCTACACCTTC
.	TRBV6-5	.	TRBJ2-5	CASRAPRGHQTQYF	TGTGCCAGCAGGGCTCCCCGGGGGCATCAGACCCAGTACTTC
.	TRBV29-1	.	TRBJ1-2	CSVPYGTTNYYGYTF	TGCAGCGTTCCCTACGGGACGACGAATTACTATGGCTACACCTTC
.	TRBV7-8	.	TRBJ2-1	CASSPRSRSYNEQFF	TGTGCCAGCAGCCCCCGGAGCAGGTCCTACAATGAGCAGTTCTTC
few	TRBV25-1	TRBD1	TRBJ1-4	CASSGGQGLFGEKLFF	TGTGCCAGCAGTGGGGGACAGGGACTTTTTGGTGAAAAACTGTTTTTT
.	TRBV7-9	.	TRBJ1-2	CASSLFSGINYGYTF	TGTGCCAGCAGCTTATTCTCAGGGATTAACTATGGCTACACCTTC
.	TRBV3-1	.	TRBJ1-2	CASSQEGSGGYTF	TGTGCCAGCAGCCAAGAAGGGTCTGGAGGCTACACCTTC
.	TRBV28	TRBD2	TRBJ2-1	CASSRPTKTSGGHNEQFF	TGTGCCAGCAGCCGACCGACTAAGACTAGCGGGGGACACAATGAGCAGTTCTTC
.	TRBV12-3/TRBV12-4	.	TRBJ2-3	CASSQDGTTNTQYF	TGTGCCAGCAGCCAGGACGGGACCACAAATACGCAGTATTTT
.	TRBV25-1	.	TRBJ1-2	CASQKGGVDGYTF	TGTGCCAGTCAAAAGGGAGGGGTTGATGGCTACACCTTC
.	TRBV7-2	.	TRBJ2-3	CASSLPLLDTQYF	TGTGCCAGCAGCCTGCCTCTCTTGGATACGCAGTATTTT
.	TRBV15	.	TRBJ1-4	CATSTNPGEKLFF	TGTGCCACCAGCACCAATCCAGGGGAAAAACTGTTTTTT
.	TRBV11-2	TRBD2	TRBJ2-5	CASTRGGVIGETQYF	TGTGCCAGCACCCGGGGAGGGGTGATAGGAGAGACCCAGTACTTC
few	TRBV29-1	.	TRBJ1-4	CSVAKATNEKLFF	TGCAGCGTTGCGAAGGCAACTAATGAAAAACTGTTTTTT
many	TRBV6-6	.	TRBJ2-4	CASRLGPAKNIQYF	TGTGCCAGCAGGCTGGGCCCCGCCAAAAACATTCAGTACTTC
few	TRBV20-1	TRBD2	TRBJ2-1	CSAIVTSGIPNEQFF	TGCAGTGCAATAGTTACTAGCGGGATCCCCAATGAGCAGTTCTTC
.	TRBV6-4	.	TRBJ2-3	CASSSGTDWDTQYF	TGTGCCAGCTCCTCCGGGACGGACTGGGATACGCAGTATTTT
.	TRBV20-1	.	TRBJ1-4	CSAGGGFTTTNEKLFF	TGCAGTGCTGGGGGGGGATTTACAACAACTAATGAAAAACTGTTTTTT
few	TRBV5-1	.	TRBJ2-2	CASSLEGVGTGELFF	TGCGCCAGCAGCTTGGAAGGGGTCGGCACCGGGGAGCTGTTTTTT
.	TRBV12-3/TRBV12-4	.	TRBJ2-3	CASSSQGRIFTDTQYF	TGTGCCAGCAGTTCACAGGGACGGATTTTCACAGATACGCAGTATTTT
.	TRBV5-1	.	TRBJ1-6	CASSFRHLGNSPLHF	TGCGCCAGCAGCTTCAGACATCTGGGGAATTCACCCCTCCACTTT
many	TRBV12-3/TRBV12-4	.	TRBJ1-1	CASSSAKWVGTEAFF	TGTGCCAGCAGTTCCGCCAAATGGGTAGGCACTGAAGCTTTCTTT
.	TRBV20-1	.	TRBJ2-7	CSAGLGWNEQYF	TGCAGTGCTGGACTGGGGTGGAACGAGCAGTACTTC
few	TRBV14	.	TRBJ1-4	CASSQGLNEKLFF	TGTGCCAGCAGCCAAGGACTTAATGAAAAACTGTTTTTT
many	TRBV25-1	TRBD1	TRBJ1-2	CASSGFGVTGGAYTF	TGTGCCAGCAGTGGATTTGGGGTGACAGGGGGGGCCTACACCTTC
.	TRBV27	.	TRBJ2-7	CASSLSRLDYEQYF	TGTGCCAGCAGTTTATCGAGGCTGGACTACGAGCAGTACTTC
few	TRBV7-8	.	TRBJ1-2	CASSLAGVRYGYTF	TGTGCCAGCAGCTTAGCGGGGGTACGCTATGGCTACACCTTC
.	TRBV29-1	TRBD2	TRBJ2-1	CSVGGAGVNNEQFF	TGCAGCGTCGGGGGAGCGGGAGTAAACAATGAGCAGTTCTTC
.	TRBV6-6	.	TRBJ1-6	CASSYDGIYNSPLHF	TGTGCCAGCAGTTACGACGGCATCTATAATTCACCCCTCCACTTT
.	TRBV12-3/TRBV12-4	.	TRBJ2-3	CASSTQAQRGTDTQYF	TGTGCCAGCAGTACGCAAGCTCAGAGGGGCACAGATACGCAGTATTTT
.	TRBV3-1	TRBD2	TRBJ2-1	CASSHGLAVNEQFF	TGTGCCAGCAGCCATGGACTAGCGGTCAATGAGCAGTTCTTC
.	TRBV5-1	.	TRBJ2-4	CASSSGGRATTKNIQYF	TGCGCCAGCAGCTCTGGAGGCAGGGCTACGACCAAAAACATTCAGTACTTC
few	TRBV29-1	.	TRBJ1-1	CSVLRNTEAFF	TGCAGCGTTTTGCGGAACACTGAAGCTTTCTTT
.	TRBV3-1	.	TRBJ1-6	CASSQDTQSPLHF	TGTGCCAGCAGCCAAGATACCCAATCACCCCTCCACTTT
.	TRBV11-2	.	TRBJ1-2	CASSYHGGASIYGYTF	TGTGCCAGCAGCTACCATGGGGGGGCTTCCATCTATGGCTACACCTTC
.	TRBV7-9	.	TRBJ2-5	CAAAFGSQETQYF	TGTGCCGCGGCGTTTGGGAGCCAAGAGACCCAGTACTTC
.	TRBV20-1	TRBD1	TRBJ2-7	CSARRGTGWSYEQYF	TGCAGTGCTAGACGTGGGACAGGGTGGTCCTACGAGCAGTACTTC
.	TRBV28	.	TRBJ1-4	CASSLGGLWGRTNEKLFF	TGTGCCAGCAGTTTAGGGGGACTTTGGGGAAGAACTAATGAAAAACTGTTTTTT
.	TRBV2	.	TRBJ2-2	CASTLGVLGNTGELFF	TGTGCCAGCACCTTGGGAGTTCTGGGAAACACCGGGGAGCTGTTTTTT
.	TRBV28	.	TRBJ1-1	CASTEQGWSNTEAFF	TGTGCCAGCACCGAACAGGGTTGGTCGAACACTGAAGCTTTCTTT
many	TRBV28	.	TRBJ2-1	CASSLLQGFYNEQFF	TGTGCCAGCAGTTTGCTCCAGGGCTTCTACAATGAGCAGTTCTTC
few	TRBV28	TRBD2	TRBJ2-3	CASSLAGGGADTQYF	TGTGCCAGCAGCTTAGCGGGGGGAGGCGCAGATACGCAGTATTTT
few	TRBV10-3	TRBD1	TRBJ2-1	CAISGTGGAFRVDEQFF	TGTGCCATCAGTGGAACAGGGGGCGCGTTTAGAGTCGATGAGCAGTTCTTC
few	TRBV20-1	TRBD2	TRBJ2-4	CSVFSGASWARNIQYF	TGCAGTGTTTTTAGCGGGGCTTCTTGGGCCCGAAACATTCAGTACTTC
.	TRBV28	TRBD1	TRBJ2-5	CASSLLGGQGAETQYF	TGTGCCAGCAGTTTACTAGGGGGACAGGGGGCAGAGACCCAGTACTTC
.	TRBV24-1	TRBD1	TRBJ2-1	CATSDFGGTGVDYNEQFF	TGTGCCACCAGTGATTTTGGGGGGACAGGCGTCGATTACAATGAGCAGTTCTTC
.	TRBV20-1	TRBD2	TRBJ2-5	CSADPGTSGKETQYF	TGCAGTGCTGACCCCGGGACTAGCGGGAAAGAGACCCAGTACTTC
.	TRBV7-7	.	TRBJ2-1	CAGSPEALGNEQFF	TGTGCCGGCAGCCCGGAGGCGCTGGGCAATGAGCAGTTCTTC
few	TRBV20-1	TRBD1	TRBJ1-1	CSARPIDRGFNTEAFF	TGCAGTGCTAGACCAATAGACAGGGGATTTAACACTGAAGCTTTCTTT
.	TRBV10-3	.	TRBJ2-7	CAISERTDTYEQYF	TGTGCCATCAGTGAAAGGACAGATACCTACGAGCAGTACTTC
.	TRBV20-1	.	TRBJ2-1	CSALGETYNEQFF	TGCAGTGCTCTCGGGGAGACCTACAATGAGCAGTTCTTC
.	TRBV30	.	TRBJ1-1	CAWSHSVEAFF	TGTGCCTGGAGCCACAGCGTCGAAGCTTTCTTT
.	TRBV20-1	.	TRBJ1-2	CSASGRNYGNTF	TGCAGTGCTAGCGGACGGAACTATGGCAACACCTTC
few	TRBV29-1	.	TRBJ1-1	CSVFSGTNTEAFF	TGCAGCGTTTTCTCGGGGACGAACACTGAAGCCTTCTTT
many	TRBV20-1	.	TRBJ1-2	CSADRNYGYTF	TGCAGTGCCGACAGGAACTATGGCTACACCTTC